The 29 T cell receptor beta chains below all came from one sample that was sequenced in a study of shared clonotypes between healthy human individuals. Method: immunoSEQ multiplex PCR; TCRdb's copy keeps in-frame clones and lacks some. The sample lists a few million clones; more than 90% were seen once. The sample was naive CD4+ T cells sorted from blood. Stated subset: CD45RA+ positively selected. The source is a young man in good health.

The chain employs TRBV9 and TRBJ2-3; 9 bases map to TRBD2. The CDR3 extends over 16 amino acids. CDR1 SGDLS and CDR2 YYNGEE come from the germline V gene. V was clipped by 0 bases and J by 3 bases; unmatched bases: 5. CDR3 sequence reads: CASSVGSSGKTDTQYF. In DNA, the CDR3 is TGTGCCAGCAGCGTAGGATCTAGCGGGAAGACAGATACGCAGTATTTT.

The chain recombines TRBV5-1 with TRBJ2-5, with a weak D call TRBD1 (6 bases). The V gene lost 1 base and the J gene lost 5 bases, with 15 bases spanning the gap. Germline values: CDR1 SGHRS, CDR2 YFSETQ. The CDR3 has 15 amino acids. CDR3 sequence: CASSLTDSPGETQYF. In DNA form, the CDR3 reads TGCGCCAGCAGCTTGACGGACAGCCCAGGGGAGACCCAGTACTTC.

The J gene is TRBJ2-5, the V gene TRBV7-2; D unresolved. V lost 3 bases, J lost 5 bases, and 10 bases lay in between. The CDR3 consists of 13 residues. CDR1 is SGHTA, CDR2 FQGNSA, per germline. CDR3 sequence reads: CASSLRSPETQYF. The CDR3 nucleotides read TGTGCCAGCAGCTTGCGCAGTCCGGAGACCCAGTACTTC.

The chain has TRBV10-3 and TRBJ2-1, with 14 bases fitting TRBD2. V was clipped by 10 bases and J by 9 bases; unmatched bases: 11. CDR3 length: 15 amino acids. Germline V gene data show CDR1 as ENHRY and CDR2 as SYGVKD. The CDR3 here is CATLGTSGSFIEQFF. The DNA for the CDR3 is TGTGCCACCTTAGGGACTAGCGGGAGTTTTATTGAGCAGTTCTTC.

V is TRBV7-2 and J is TRBJ2-4; D unresolved. V was trimmed by 7 bases and J by 9 bases, leaving 10 bases between them. From germline, CDR1 is SGHTA and CDR2 FQGNSA. The CDR3 length is 11 residues. The CDR3 spells CASTLYGIQYF. The CDR3 bases are TGTGCCAGCACCCTCTATGGCATTCAGTACTTC.

This chain connects TRBV5-4 to TRBJ2-4; perhaps TRBD1 as D (6 bases). The V gene's germline CDR1 is SGHNT and CDR2 YYREEE (reference sequence). The CDR3 runs to 16 residues. Trimming removed 1 base at V and 0 bases at J, with 11 bases between. As DNA, the CDR3 is TGTGCCAGCAGCTTGTCAGGGACACTAGCCAAAAACATTCAGTACTTC. It encodes CASSLSGTLAKNIQYF.

The genes are TRBV23-1 and TRBJ2-3; no firm D call. TRBV23-1 is designated an ORF whose function remains uncertain. Trimming removed 0 bases at V and 2 bases at J, with 18 bases between. The length of the CDR3 is 18 residues. The CDR3 region is CASSQSARFRLHTDTQYF. The CDR3 DNA reads as TGCGCCAGCAGTCAATCTGCCAGGTTTCGGCTGCACACAGATACGCAGTATTTT.

This chain connects TRBV28 to TRBJ2-7; no firm D call. Germline CDR1 MDHEN, CDR2 SYDVKM. Trimming cost V 10 bases and J 0 bases, with 13 bases left between them. The CDR3 spans 13 residues. In DNA form, the CDR3 reads TGTGCCACCCTATCGGCAGACTCCTACGAGCAGTACTTC. It translates to CATLSADSYEQYF. Filled out from reference TRBV28 and TRBJ2-7, the complete variable domain reads DVKVTQSSRYLVKRTGEKVFLECVQDMDHENMFWYRQDPGLGLRLIYFSYDVKMKEKGDIPEGYSVSREKKERFSLILESASTNQTSMYLCATLSADSYEQYFGPGTRLTVT.

The chain couples TRBV7-9 to TRBJ2-7; maybe TRBD1 (5 bases). The CDR3 extends over 16 amino acids. The V gene lost 4 bases and the J gene lost 6 bases, with 22 bases spanning the gap. The germline CDR1 and CDR2 sequences are SEHNR and FQNEAQ (reference sequence). Here the CDR3 DNA reads TGTGCCAGCAGCTCCTCCATGGGGCTTGGGTTCGTCGAGCAGTACTTC. Translation gives CASSSSMGLGFVEQYF.

The rearrangement joins TRBV7-2 to TRBJ2-3; D is ambiguous. The CDR3 is 15 residues long. CDR1 and CDR2 (germline): SGHTA, FQGNSA. With 4 bases removed from V and 2 bases from J, the gap between germline ends came to 13 bases. The CDR3 sequence is CASSSVRRDTDTQYF. The DNA for the CDR3 is TGTGCCAGCAGCTCCGTCCGGCGCGACACAGATACGCAGTATTTT.

The chain joins TRBV15 to TRBJ2-1; tentatively, D is TRBD2 (7 bases). V lost 1 base and J lost 2, with 12 bases in between. CDR1 LNHNV and CDR2 YYDKDF come from the germline V gene (reference sequence). The CDR3 is made up of 16 amino acids. For the CDR3, the DNA is TGTGCCACCAGCAGAGGGGAGGGGGGAACCTACAATGAGCAGTTCTTC. Its translation: CATSRGEGGTYNEQFF. The full variable domain, in which reference TRBV15 and TRBJ2-1 provide the parts outside the CDR3, is DAMVIQNPRYQVTQFGKPVTLSCSQTLNHNVMYWYQQKSSQAPKLLFHYYDKDFNNEADTPDNFQSRRPNTSFCFLDIRSPGLGDTAMYLCATSRGEGGTYNEQFFGPGTRLTVL.

The rearrangement uses TRBV5-1 and TRBJ2-2; 11 positions agree with TRBD1. With V trimmed by 3 bases and J by 5 bases, 3 bases remained unmatched. CDR1 and CDR2 from the germline V gene are SGHRS and YFSETQ. This CDR3 is 15 amino acids long. This CDR3 is CASSYGQGATGELFF. The CDR3 region has the DNA TGCGCCAGCAGCTACGGACAGGGGGCGACCGGGGAGCTGTTTTTT.

V usage is TRBV6-5 and J usage is TRBJ1-1, with TRBD1 matching 10 bases. The germline CDR1 and CDR2 sequences are MNHEY and SVGAGI. The V segment lost 2 bases and the J segment 4 bases; nucleotides outside the gene matches: 1. The CDR3 contains 14 residues. For the CDR3, the DNA is TGTGCCAGCAGTTACAGGACAGGGGGCACTGAAGCTTTCTTT. Residues: CASSYRTGGTEAFF.

The chain has TRBV29-1 and TRBJ1-2; D call uncertain. CDR3 length equals 14 residues. The ends were cut back, 3 bases at V and 0 bases at J, with 11 bases in the middle. CDR1 SQVTM and CDR2 ANQGSEA come from the germline V gene. This chain's CDR3 is CSVDGSLANYGYTF. As DNA, the CDR3 is TGCAGCGTTGATGGCAGTTTAGCTAACTATGGCTACACCTTC.

This chain joins TRBV6-6 and TRBJ1-2, with 10 positions matching TRBD1. CDR3 length: 16 amino acids. V lost 2 bases to trimming and J lost 2 bases; unmatched junction nucleotides: 5. The germline gives CDR1 MNHNY, CDR2 SVGAGI (reference sequence). DNA for the CDR3: TGTGCCAGCAGTTACCCGACAGGGGGCCAAAACTATGGCTACACCTTC. Encoded protein: CASSYPTGGQNYGYTF.

This chain links TRBV7-6 with TRBJ2-3; D uncertain. This CDR3 has 12 amino acids. V was pared by 4 bases and J by 8 bases, with 10 bases between. Germline loops: CDR1 SGHVS, CDR2 FNYEAQ. DNA for the CDR3: TGTGCCAGCAGCTCTCTATCGGGTACGCAGTATTTT. It yields the protein CASSSLSGTQYF.

This chain connects TRBV21-1 to TRBJ1-1. TRBV21-1 is noted as a pseudogene. The CDR3 loop spans 14 amino acids. The CDR3 sequence is CASSTRGMNTEAFF. CDR3 nucleotide sequence: TGTGCCAGCAGCACTAGAGGGATGAACACTGAAGCTTTCTTT.

The genes are TRBV4-3 and TRBJ1-6; D is undetermined. The germline V gene encodes CDR1 LGHNA and CDR2 YSLEER. The V gene lost 1 base and the J gene lost 0 bases, with 10 bases spanning the gap. The CDR3 totals 17 residues. CDR3 loop: CASSQVVASSYNSPLHF. Written as DNA, the CDR3 is TGCGCCAGCAGCCAAGTCGTTGCGAGCTCCTATAATTCACCCCTCCACTTT.

The chain combines TRBV12-5 with TRBJ2-3; D is perhaps TRBD2 (7 bases). CDR3 size: 17 residues. Trimming pared 1 base from V and 2 bases from J, leaving 16 bases between. Germline V gene sequence: CDR1 LGHNT, CDR2 FRNRAP. CDR3 protein: CASGLARGGSNTDTQYF. As DNA, the CDR3 is TGTGCTAGTGGTTTGGCGAGGGGGGGTTCGAACACAGATACGCAGTATTTT.

This clone showed up just once. The J gene is TRBJ2-5, the V gene TRBV29-1; a possible D gene is TRBD2 (6 bases). The CDR3 spans 12 residues. The V end lost 6 bases, the J end lost 5 bases, and 13 bases lay between the germline ends. Germline lookup yields CDR1 SQVTM and CDR2 ANQGSEA. CDR3 loop: CSVGGPGETQYF. CDR3 nucleotide sequence: TGCAGCGTGGGGGGTCCGGGGGAGACCCAGTACTTC.

The CDR3 coding sequence is TGTGCCAGCAGCTTGGAATTAGCGGAATACACCGGGGAGCTGTTTTTT. Protein: CASSLELAEYTGELFF. V and J are TRBV5-6 and TRBJ2-2, with D possibly TRBD2 on 6 matching bases. The V and J ends lost 0 bases and 3 bases respectively, with 12 bases between them. The CDR3 length is 16 residues. Germline CDR1 reads SGHDT; CDR2 reads YYEEEE.

For the CDR3, the DNA is TGCGCCAGCAGCTTGTTTGGATGGGGAGAGACCCAGTACTTC. Translating gives CASSLFGWGETQYF. This chain connects TRBV5-1 to TRBJ2-5; no reliable D call. Germline V gene data show CDR1 as SGHRS and CDR2 as YFSETQ. This CDR3 has 14 residues. The germline V and J ends were trimmed by 1 base and 4 bases, with 11 bases remaining between them.

The chain has TRBV11-2 and TRBJ1-3; maybe TRBD1 (5 bases). The CDR3 loop spans 18 amino acids. Germline V CDR1 and CDR2: SGHAT, FQNNGV. V dropped 2 bases and J dropped 0 bases, with 17 bases sitting between them. The CDR3 sequence is CASSLTGSYRGSGNTIYF. The CDR3 DNA is TGTGCCAGCAGCTTAACAGGTTCCTATCGCGGCTCTGGAAACACCATATATTTT.

The chain joins TRBV11-1 to TRBJ2-1; no definite D call. The V and J ends lost 5 bases and 6 bases respectively, with 11 bases between them. The CDR3 consists of 13 residues. Germline CDR1 reads SGHAT; CDR2 reads FQDESV (reference sequence). The CDR3 spells CASSPADRNEQFF. The CDR3 DNA sequence: TGTGCCAGCAGCCCCGCGGACCGCAATGAGCAGTTCTTC.

The rearrangement joins TRBV7-9 to TRBJ2-1, with D possibly being TRBD1 or TRBD2 (5 bases each). V was pared by 5 bases and J by 7 bases, with 18 bases between. Germline V CDR1 and CDR2: SEHNR, FQNEAQ (reference sequence). This CDR3 comprises 15 residues. Written as DNA, the CDR3 is TGTGCCAGCAGCCCCTTGGGGGTGGCGAGGAATGAGCAGTTCTTC. Its protein product is CASSPLGVARNEQFF.

The chain joins TRBV18 to TRBJ1-5; TRBD1 is a possible D gene (6 bases). CDR3 length: 14 residues. The germline V and J ends were trimmed by 5 bases and 4 bases, with 12 bases remaining between them. The germline CDR1 and CDR2 sequences are KGHSH and LQKENI. The CDR3 nucleotides read TGTGCCAGCTCAGTCACAGGGTTAAATCAGCCCCAGCATTTT. Its translation: CASSVTGLNQPQHF.

The chain joins TRBV6-1 to TRBJ2-7, with 8 bases matching TRBD2. Trimming at V came to 4 bases and at J to 7 bases, leaving 6 bases not matched to a gene. Germline assignment: CDR1 MNHNS and CDR2 SASEGT. The CDR3 covers 13 residues. CDR3 amino acids: CASSAGGMFEQYF. The CDR3 DNA reads TGTGCCAGCAGTGCGGGGGGGATGTTTGAGCAGTACTTC.

The chain has TRBV10-3 and TRBJ2-5, with TRBD2 matching 7 bases. The V gene's germline CDR1 is ENHRY and CDR2 SYGVKD. With 4 bases clipped from V and 5 bases from J, the junction kept 7 bases outside the gene matches. The CDR3 sequence is 14 residues long. CDR3 protein: CAISVGAGRETQYF. The CDR3 coding sequence is TGTGCCATCAGTGTAGGAGCGGGACGGGAGACCCAGTACTTC.

This chain joins TRBV2 and TRBJ1-6; the D gene is possibly TRBD1 (6 bases). V lost 6 bases and J lost 3, with 12 bases in between. The CDR3 has 15 amino acids. Germline V gives CDR1 SNHLY, CDR2 FYNNEI. The DNA of the CDR3 is TGTGCCAGCAGCGATGGGACAATCTATAATTCACCCCTCCACTTT. It yields the protein CASSDGTIYNSPLHF.